These 10 T cell receptor beta chains were sequenced from one sample in a study of blood T cells in healthy people across ages. With a J-beta primer mix and a sample-barcoded 5' primer, a second PCR ran about 7 to 12 cycles. Each CDR3 protein gets one entry after TCRdb re-called the 5' RACE reads with MiXCR. The sample contains about 1,800,000 distinct CDR3 sequences, under 30% of which appear only once. The sample consisted of blood. The receptors originated from a woman in her twenties or thirties in good health.

In this sample, this clonotype turned up a few times. The V call is TRBV12-5, the J call TRBJ2-5, with D unresolved. V gave up 3 bases and J gave up 3 bases, with 8 bases separating them. CDR1 and CDR2 from the germline V gene are LGHNT and FRNRAP. The CDR3 runs 13 residues. CDR3 amino acids: CASGFIPEETQYF. The CDR3 bases are TGTGCTAGTGGTTTCATTCCCGAAGAGACCCAGTACTTC.

The chain recombines TRBV2 with TRBJ2-3, with D perhaps matching TRBD1 or TRBD2 (6 bases each). V lost 4 bases, J lost 6 bases, and 17 bases lay in between. The CDR3 is 15 residues long. CDR1 SNHLY and CDR2 FYNNEI come from the germline V gene. CDR3 protein: CASSAPRRGTDTQYF. CDR3 nucleotide sequence: TGTGCCAGCAGTGCACCACGGAGGGGGACCGATACGCAGTATTTT.

A note on this clonotype: This may stem from a read error, because a much larger clone lies one nucleotide away. J is TRBJ1-2 and V is TRBV10-3; TRBD1 is a possible D gene (5 bases). The CDR3 consists of 12 residues. Germline lookup yields CDR1 ENHRY and CDR2 SYGVKD. In nucleotides, the CDR3 is TGTGCCACCAGTGAGCAGGGCTATGGCTACACCTTC. Protein sequence: CATSEQGYGYTF.

V and J are TRBV13 and TRBJ2-1; D is unclear. The V end lost 5 bases, the J end lost 12 bases, and 11 bases lay between the germline ends. The germline V gene encodes CDR1 PRHDT and CDR2 FYEKMQ (reference sequence). This CDR3 region has 11 residues. Here the CDR3 reads CASSRERAQFF. In DNA form, the CDR3 reads TGTGCCAGCAGCCGCGAAAGGGCGCAGTTCTTC.

As concerns this clonotype: At one boundary the junction diverges from the germline segment, which might be a read error. CDR3 sequence: CVSSFRTGATGELFF. The CDR3 DNA is TGTGTCAGCAGCTTCCGGACAGGGGCCACCGGGGAGCTGTTTTTT. The chain has TRBV7-2 and TRBJ2-2; 9 bases align to TRBD1. Per germline, CDR1 SGHTA and CDR2 FQGNSA. The CDR3 spans 15 residues.

This clonotype came up a few times. V and J are TRBV24-1 and TRBJ1-4, with D hard to call. Germline CDR1 is KGHDR and CDR2 is SFDVKD. The germline V and J ends were trimmed by 7 bases and 3 bases, with 8 bases remaining between them. The CDR3 extends over 13 amino acids. The CDR3 reads CATSARANEKLFF. The CDR3 DNA is TGTGCCACCAGCGCCAGAGCTAATGAAAAACTGTTTTTT.

This clonotype was seen repeatedly, ten times or more. This sequence joins TRBV20-1 and TRBJ2-1, with TRBD2 identical over 10 bases. Germline values: CDR1 DFQATT, CDR2 SNEGSKA (reference sequence). V dropped 0 bases and J dropped 8; count of bases not matched to a gene: 7. The CDR3 loop spans 15 amino acids. The CDR3 loop reads CSARDSQRGGDEQFF. The DNA for the CDR3 is TGCAGTGCTAGAGATAGCCAGCGGGGGGGTGATGAGCAGTTCTTC.

The rearrangement joins TRBV7-9 to TRBJ2-7, with a tentative D call TRBD2 (7 bases). In germline, CDR1 is SEHNR, CDR2 FQNEAQ (reference sequence). V dropped 4 bases and J dropped 3 bases, with 13 bases sitting between them. This CDR3 spans 14 amino acids. The DNA for the CDR3 is TGTGCCAGCAGCTCAAGGGGGAGGGTCTACGAGCAGTACTTC. Its protein product is CASSSRGRVYEQYF.

This clonotype has at least ten counts. The chain uses TRBV20-1 and TRBJ2-5; the D gene could be TRBD1 or TRBD2 (6 bases each). Trimming stripped 0 bases from V and 8 bases from J, with 25 bases between. This CDR3 region has 17 residues. CDR1 is DFQATT and CDR2 is SNEGSKA in the germline V gene (reference sequence). CDR3 region: CSARDAGWGPDPVTQYF. The CDR3 DNA sequence: TGCAGTGCTAGAGATGCGGGGTGGGGGCCGGACCCGGTAACCCAGTACTTC.

The CDR3 region is CASSSGRLNEKLFF. CDR3 nucleotide sequence: TGTGCCAGCAGTTCCGGACGGCTAAATGAAAAACTGTTTTTT. The chain employs TRBV12-3 or TRBV12-4 and TRBJ1-4; D uncertain. The CDR3 spans 14 residues. The V and J ends lost 4 bases and 5 bases respectively, with 11 bases between them.